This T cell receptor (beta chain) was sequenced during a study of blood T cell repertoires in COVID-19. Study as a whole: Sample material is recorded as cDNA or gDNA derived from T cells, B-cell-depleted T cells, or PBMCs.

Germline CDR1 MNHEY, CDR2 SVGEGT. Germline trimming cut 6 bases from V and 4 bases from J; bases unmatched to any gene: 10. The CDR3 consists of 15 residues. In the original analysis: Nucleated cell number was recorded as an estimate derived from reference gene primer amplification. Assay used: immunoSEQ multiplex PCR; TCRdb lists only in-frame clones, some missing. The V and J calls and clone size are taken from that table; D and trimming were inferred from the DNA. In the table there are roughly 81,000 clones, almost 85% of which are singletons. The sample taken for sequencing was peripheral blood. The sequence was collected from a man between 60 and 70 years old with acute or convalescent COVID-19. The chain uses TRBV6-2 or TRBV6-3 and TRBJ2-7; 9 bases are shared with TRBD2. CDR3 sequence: CASSSKGTSTYEQYF. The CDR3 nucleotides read TGTGCCAGCAGCTCCAAAGGGACTAGCACTTACGAGCAGTACTTC.